This T cell receptor (beta chain) was profiled in a study of shared clonotypes between healthy human individuals. Overall study context: CD4 naive and CD4 memory each took three plates per donor, while CD8 naive took two and CD8 memory one. Study findings and constraints: On the whole, naive subsets had larger estimated richness than memory subsets had.

As regards this clone: Its target is not known.

Over several immunoSEQ plates, each subset's genomic DNA was distributed in even portions. Measured with immunoSEQ multiplex PCR; TCRdb has only the in-frame clones, and not every one. The sample carries millions of clones, roughly 94% recorded once. Naive-designated CD8 cells lacked CD45RO, were positively enriched for CCR7, and omitted terminally differentiated effector memory CD45RA+ cells. The donors, healthy adults who were HIV-negative, had experienced no recent acute infections or vaccinations. CDR1 KGHSH and CDR2 LQKENI come from the germline V gene. Trimming shortened V by 2 bases and J by 3 bases, and 14 bases separated the two germline ends. CDR3 length equals 15 residues.

The receptor was derived from a young man in good health. The rearrangement links TRBV18 to TRBJ2-7, with D perhaps being TRBD1 or TRBD2 (5 bases each). What was sequenced was naive CD8+ T cells sorted from blood. Here the CDR3 DNA reads TGTGCCAGCTCACCAGGGGACGGGATTTACTACGAGCAGTACTTC. It specifies CASSPGDGIYYEQYF.